Described below is a single TCR beta chain sequence and its context. These data originate in a study of technical replicates of blood from a few donors. Profiling relied on immunoSEQ multiplex PCR, and the TCRdb table lists in-frame clones only, not all of them. The data hold 65,000 to 90,000 clones, with about 91% observed a single time. From germline, CDR1 is MDHEN and CDR2 SYDVKM. The CDR3 contains 17 residues. Trimming stripped 3 bases from V and 3 bases from J, with 18 bases between. This receptor was obtained from a human donor in good health. The material sequenced was T cells isolated from PBMCs. The chain carries TRBV28 and TRBJ2-1; D unresolved. Here the CDR3 DNA reads TGTGCCAGCAGTTTCTACCCCCGATTCGACAACTACAATGAGCAGTTCTTC. Its protein is CASSFYPRFDNYNEQFF.